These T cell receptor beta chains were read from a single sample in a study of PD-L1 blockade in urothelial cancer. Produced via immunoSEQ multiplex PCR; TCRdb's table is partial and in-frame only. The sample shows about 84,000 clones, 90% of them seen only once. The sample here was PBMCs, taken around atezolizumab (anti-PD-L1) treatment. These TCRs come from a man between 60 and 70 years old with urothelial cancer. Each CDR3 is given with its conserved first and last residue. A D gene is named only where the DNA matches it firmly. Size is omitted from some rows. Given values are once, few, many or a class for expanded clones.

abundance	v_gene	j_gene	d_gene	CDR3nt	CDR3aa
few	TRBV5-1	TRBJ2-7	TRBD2	TGCGCCAGCAGCCCAATAGCGGGGGTCTCCTACGAGCAGTACTTC	CASSPIAGVSYEQYF
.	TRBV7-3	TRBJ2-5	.	TGTGCCAGCAGCAAATCGGGGGAAGAGACCCAGTACTTC	CASSKSGEETQYF
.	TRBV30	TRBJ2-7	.	TGTGCCCTCACAAGAACAGAGTCCTACGAGCAGTACTTC	CALTRTESYEQYF
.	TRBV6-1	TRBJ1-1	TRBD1	TGTGCCACCCGAGGACAGGGAACTCTGAACACTGAAGCTTTCTTT	CATRGQGTLNTEAFF
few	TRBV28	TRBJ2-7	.	TGTGCCAGCAGTTTCACAGCCTACGAGCAGTACTTC	CASSFTAYEQYF
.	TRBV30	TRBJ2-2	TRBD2	TGTGCCTCCAATGGGGGGGGGAACACCGGGGAGCTGTTTTTT	CASNGGGNTGELFF
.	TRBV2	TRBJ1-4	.	TGTGCCAGCAGTGTCGATATGAGGGAAAAACTGTTTTTT	CASSVDMREKLFF
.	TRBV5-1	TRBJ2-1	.	TGCGCCAGCAGCACACAAGGACAGCTCAATGAGCAGTTCTTC	CASSTQGQLNEQFF
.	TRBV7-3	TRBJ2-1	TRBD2	TGTGCCAGCAGCCGGACTAGCGGGACGGGCGATGAGCAGTTCTTC	CASSRTSGTGDEQFF
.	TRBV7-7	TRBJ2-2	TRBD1	TGTGCCAGCAGCCCGGGACAGGGGGACACCGGGGAGCTGTTTTTT	CASSPGQGDTGELFF
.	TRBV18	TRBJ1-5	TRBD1	TGTGCCAGCTCACCGGGACAGGGAGGGGGCAATCAGCCCCAGCATTTT	CASSPGQGGGNQPQHF
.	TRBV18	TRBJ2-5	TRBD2	TGTGCCAGCTCACTTTCGAGGGCGGGAGAATTGGAGACCCAGTACTTC	CASSLSRAGELETQYF
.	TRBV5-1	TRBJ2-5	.	TGCGCCAGCAGCTTGTCCGGCCCAGGGGAAGAGACCCAGTACTTC	CASSLSGPGEETQYF
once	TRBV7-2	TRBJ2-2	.	TGTGCCAGCAGCTTATGGCGGGGGCAAAACACCGGGGAGCTGTTTTTT	CASSLWRGQNTGELFF
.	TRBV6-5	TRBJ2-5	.	TGTGCCAGCAGTAACGACCGGGACTACCAAGAGACCCAGTACTTC	CASSNDRDYQETQYF
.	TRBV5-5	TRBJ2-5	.	TGTGCCAGCAGCTTGGTGTTTCAGGAGACCCAGTACTTC	CASSLVFQETQYF
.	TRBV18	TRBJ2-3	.	TGTGCCAGCTCACCACTCCAGGGTCGGTTTCAAGATACGCAGTATTTT	CASSPLQGRFQDTQYF
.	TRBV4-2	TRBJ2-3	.	TGTGCCAGCAGCCAAGGCTTAGCGGATACGCAGTATTTT	CASSQGLADTQYF
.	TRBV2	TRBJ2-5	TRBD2	TGTGCCAGCAGTGGCGGGGACTACATCAAAGTGACCCAGTACTTC	CASSGGDYIKVTQYF
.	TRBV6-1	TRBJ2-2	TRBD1	TGTGCCAGCAGGGCCGACAGGGGTAGCACCGGGGAGCTGTTTTTT	CASRADRGSTGELFF
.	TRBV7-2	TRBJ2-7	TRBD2	TGTGCCAGCAGCTTAGTCTACGGGGGGGGCACCTACGAGCAGTACTTC	CASSLVYGGGTYEQYF
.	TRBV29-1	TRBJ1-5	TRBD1	TGCAGCGTCGCGGGACAGGATAGCAATCAGCCCCAGCATTTT	CSVAGQDSNQPQHF
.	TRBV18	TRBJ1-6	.	TGTGCCAGCTCGGGGAGGAAGAGTGGTAATTCACCCCTCCACTTT	CASSGRKSGNSPLHF
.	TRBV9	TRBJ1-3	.	TGTGCCAGCAGCGTAGCTTGGGAGTCTGGAAACACCATATATTTT	CASSVAWESGNTIYF
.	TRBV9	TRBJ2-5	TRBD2	TGTGCCAGCAGCCCCCCTAGCGGGGGGCTTGAGACCCAGTACTTC	CASSPPSGGLETQYF
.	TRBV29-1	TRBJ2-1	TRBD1	TGCAGCGTTGAAGATCGGGACAGGGGCCTCTACAATGAGCAGTTCTTC	CSVEDRDRGLYNEQFF
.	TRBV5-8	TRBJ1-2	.	TGTGCCAGCAGAGAACGCGCAGGGGCCCCTAACTATGGCTACACCTTC	CASRERAGAPNYGYTF
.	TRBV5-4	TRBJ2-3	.	TGTGCCAGCAGCTTGGGGCTAGACCCAGATACGCAGTATTTT	CASSLGLDPDTQYF
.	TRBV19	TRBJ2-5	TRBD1	TGTGCCAGTAGTGGGACAGGCCAAGAGACCCAGTACTTC	CASSGTGQETQYF
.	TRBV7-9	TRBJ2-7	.	TGTGCCAGCAGCTTAGGCCCGAGCGAGCAGTACTTC	CASSLGPSEQYF
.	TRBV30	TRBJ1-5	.	TGTGCCTGGAATTGGAGGAATCAGCCCCAGCATTTT	CAWNWRNQPQHF
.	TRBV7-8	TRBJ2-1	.	TGTGCCAGCAGCACCCTAGCGAACGCCTACAATGAGCAGTTCTTC	CASSTLANAYNEQFF
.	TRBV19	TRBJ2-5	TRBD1	TGTGCCAGTAGTTCCGGACAGGGGGCACAGACCCAGTACTTC	CASSSGQGAQTQYF